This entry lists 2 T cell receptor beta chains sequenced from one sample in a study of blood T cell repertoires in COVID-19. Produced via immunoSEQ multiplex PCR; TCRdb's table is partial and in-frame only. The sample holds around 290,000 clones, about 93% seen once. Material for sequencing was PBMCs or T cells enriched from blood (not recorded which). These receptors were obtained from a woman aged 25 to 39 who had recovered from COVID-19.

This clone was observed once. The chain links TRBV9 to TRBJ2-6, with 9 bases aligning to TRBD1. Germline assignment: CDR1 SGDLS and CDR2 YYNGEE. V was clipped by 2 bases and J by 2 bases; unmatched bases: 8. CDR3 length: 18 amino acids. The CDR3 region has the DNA TGTGCCAGCAGCGTCATGACAGGGGGATATGCTGGGGCCAACGTCCTGACTTTC. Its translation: CASSVMTGGYAGANVLTF.

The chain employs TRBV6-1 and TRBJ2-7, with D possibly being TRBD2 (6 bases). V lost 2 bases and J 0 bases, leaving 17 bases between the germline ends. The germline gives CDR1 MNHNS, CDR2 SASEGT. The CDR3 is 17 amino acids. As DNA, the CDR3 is TGTGCCAGCAGTGAATTCCGGTCCCGGGGGAGCTCCTACGAGCAGTACTTC. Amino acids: CASSEFRSRGSSYEQYF.